This T cell receptor (beta chain) was identified in a study of T cell changes during pregnancy in multiple sclerosis. Per germline, CDR1 WSHSY and CDR2 SAAADI. The CDR3 length is 17 residues. The V and J ends lost 3 bases and 5 bases, in that order; junction bases with no gene match: 10. Generated by immunoSEQ multiplex PCR, the TCRdb table keeps only in-frame clones and is missing some. The table has some 75,000 clones, 90% to 95% seen once; the top ten hold around 1.1%. This rearrangement joins TRBV10-2 to TRBJ2-1; 10 bases line up with TRBD2. Sample: peripheral blood, taken in the second trimester of pregnancy. This TCR came from a female donor with multiple sclerosis, enrolled in a pregnancy study. In DNA, the CDR3 is TGCGCCAGCAGTGAATGGACTAGCGGCCTTTTAAACAATGAGCAGTTCTTC. Translation gives CASSEWTSGLLNNEQFF.